This T cell receptor (beta chain) was observed in a study of identical twins. From the 5' RACE reads, TCRdb called clonotypes with MiXCR, one entry per CDR3 protein. The data hold under 800,000 distinct CDR3 sequences, with over 20% observed a single time. Germline assignment: CDR1 KGHDR and CDR2 SFDVKD. The CDR3 has 12 amino acids. Trimming took 6 bases from V and 5 from J, leaving 6 bases between them. This sample was also put to use in a study of T cells expressing NK-cell markers.

The sequenced material came from PBMCs. This clonotype was obtained from a woman aged 18-29 years in good health. This chain joins TRBV24-1 and TRBJ2-2; D unclear. CDR3 loop: CATSTRTGELFF. The CDR3 nucleotides read TGTGCCACCAGTACCCGTACCGGGGAGCTGTTTTTT.